Shown below are 27 T cell receptor beta chains from a single sample sequenced in a study of blood T cell repertoires in COVID-19. Method: immunoSEQ multiplex PCR; TCRdb's copy keeps in-frame clones and lacks some. The table has 85,000 to 120,000 clones, 84% seen once. The sequenced sample consisted of peripheral blood. The receptors here all came from a human donor in a cohort sampled during active COVID-19.

The chain employs TRBV13 and TRBJ1-2; tentative D call: TRBD1 (5 bases). Germline V gene lookup returns CDR1 PRHDT and CDR2 FYEKMQ (reference sequence). There are 15 residues in the CDR3. Trimming cost V 7 bases and J 3 bases, with 18 bases left between them. The CDR3, as DNA: TGTGCCAGCACGCCGGGAGGAGGGGAGGACTATGGCTACACCTTC. Protein product: CASTPGGGEDYGYTF.

The CDR3 sequence: CASSYSSIEGKRNTEAFF. In DNA, the CDR3 is TGTGCCAGCAGTTACTCGAGTATAGAGGGCAAGCGGAACACTGAAGCTTTCTTT. V usage is TRBV6-2 or TRBV6-3 and J usage is TRBJ1-1; D unclear. The CDR3 totals 18 residues. Germline V lookup: CDR1 MNHEY, CDR2 SVGEGT. The V end was cut by 0 bases, the J end by 1 base, with 18 bases between.

The V and J genes are TRBV6-6 and TRBJ2-5, with 10 bases that match TRBD1. V lost 3 bases, J lost 0 bases, and 4 bases stayed unmatched. Germline CDR1 is MNHNY and CDR2 is SVGAGI (reference sequence). The CDR3 is 16 amino acids. CDR3 sequence (DNA): TGTGCCAGCAGTTATGGCGGGACAGGGGACCAAGAGACCCAGTACTTC. This gives the protein CASSYGGTGDQETQYF.

The V call is TRBV5-1, the J call TRBJ2-2; D is ambiguous. This CDR3 comprises 18 residues. Germline CDR1 is SGHRS and CDR2 is YFSETQ. V lost 2 bases, J lost 0 bases, and 17 bases lay in between. The DNA for the CDR3 is TGCGCCAGCAGCTTTCCCCTCTTCCAGATCGCGAACACCGGGGAGCTGTTTTTT. This encodes CASSFPLFQIANTGELFF.

The chain combines TRBV11-2 with TRBJ2-5, with 10 bases matching TRBD1. The J segment lost 5 bases and the V segment lost 6 bases, leaving 15 bases of the junction unmatched. The CDR3 length is 17 residues. Germline values: CDR1 SGHAT, CDR2 FQNNGV. The CDR3 DNA sequence: TGTGCCAGCAGGCCCGAGTGGGGACAGGGGTTGACGGAGACCCAGTACTTC. It is translated as CASRPEWGQGLTETQYF.

This chain connects TRBV2 to TRBJ1-3; 9 bases align to TRBD1. V gave up 6 bases and J gave up 1 base; unmatched junction bases: 4. This CDR3 has 15 residues. Germline V gene lookup returns CDR1 SNHLY and CDR2 FYNNEI. The chain's CDR3 is CASSRDRVSGNTIYF. DNA for the CDR3: TGTGCCAGCAGCCGGGACAGGGTATCTGGAAACACCATATATTTT.

The rearrangement uses TRBV7-2 and TRBJ2-1, with 11 bases matching TRBD2. The CDR3 extends over 16 amino acids. Germline CDR1 SGHTA, CDR2 FQGNSA. Trimming took 5 bases from V and 3 from J; bases not matched to a gene: 6. As DNA, the CDR3 is TGTGCCAGCAGCCCCTCTAGCGGGGGGAGCTACAATGAGCAGTTCTTC. This encodes CASSPSSGGSYNEQFF. Full variable domain (remainder filled in from reference TRBV7-2 and TRBJ2-1): GAGVSQSPSNKVTEKGKDVELRCDPISGHTALYWYRQSLGQGLEFLIYFQGNSAPDKSGLPSDRFSAERTGGSVSTLTIQRTQQEDSAVYLCASSPSSGGSYNEQFFGPGTRLTVL.

V and J are TRBV4-1 and TRBJ1-2, with 9 bases matching TRBD1. This CDR3 comprises 13 residues. The junction had 3 bases not matched to a gene; V was cut back by 7 bases and J by 3 bases. From germline, CDR1 is MGHRA and CDR2 YSYEKL. The chain's CDR3 is CASKWTGDYGYTF. The CDR3 coding sequence is TGCGCCAGCAAATGGACAGGGGACTATGGCTACACCTTC.

This chain joins TRBV9 and TRBJ2-3; 8 nucleotides line up with TRBD2. Germline V gene sequence: CDR1 SGDLS, CDR2 YYNGEE. CDR3 length equals 15 residues. V was pared by 0 bases and J by 4 bases, with 4 bases of the junction left unmatched. The CDR3 DNA is TGTGCCAGCAGCGTAGACGGGGGGGCGGCAGATACGCAGTATTTT. It codes for CASSVDGGAADTQYF.

The chain links TRBV10-3 to TRBJ2-7; the match to TRBD1 covers 8 bases. J was trimmed by 3 bases and V by 3 bases; bases with no gene match: 4. Per the germline V gene, CDR1 is ENHRY and CDR2 is SYGVKD. This CDR3 is built from 14 residues. For the CDR3, the DNA is TGTGCCATCAGTGACTCAACAGGGGGCTACGAGCAGTACTTC. Translation: CAISDSTGGYEQYF.

The chain has TRBV7-9 and TRBJ2-4; a possible D gene is TRBD2 (6 bases). This CDR3 spans 17 amino acids. V lost 3 bases to trimming and J lost 0 bases, with 15 bases between them. Germline assignment: CDR1 SEHNR and CDR2 FQNEAQ (reference sequence). In DNA form, the CDR3 reads TGTGCCAGCAGCTTGTACGGGGGTAAGGGAGCCAAAAACATTCAGTACTTC. Translating gives CASSLYGGKGAKNIQYF.

The rearrangement links TRBV21-1 to TRBJ1-2; TRBD1 reflects the table's D call only, with no check against the DNA. TRBV21-1 is recorded as a pseudogene. The CDR3 runs to 16 residues. The CDR3 coding sequence is TGTGCCAGCAGCAAAGAAGGGACAGGGGGTAACTATGGCTACACCTTC. Translated: CASSKEGTGGNYGYTF.

The V call is TRBV7-3, the J call TRBJ2-1; 10 bases line up with TRBD2. Germline CDR1 SGHTA, CDR2 FQGTGA. The CDR3 has 15 residues. The V gene end was trimmed by 3 bases and the J gene end by 4 bases; junction bases not matched to a gene: 3. CDR3 residues: CASSFSAGGYNEQFF. The CDR3 DNA sequence: TGTGCCAGCAGCTTCTCAGCGGGGGGGTACAATGAGCAGTTCTTC. Full variable domain (remainder filled in from reference TRBV7-3 and TRBJ2-1): GAGVSQTPSNKVTEKGKYVELRCDPISGHTALYWYRQSLGQGPEFLIYFQGTGAADDSGLPNDRFFAVRPEGSVSTLKIQRTERGDSAVYLCASSFSAGGYNEQFFGPGTRLTVL.

This chain uses TRBV19 with TRBJ2-1; TRBD2 aligns across 10 bases. J lost 7 bases, V lost 7 bases, and 4 bases had no gene match. CDR3 length: 13 residues. Germline V gives CDR1 LNHDA, CDR2 SQIVND (reference sequence). In DNA form, the CDR3 reads TGTGCCAGTACACTAGCGGGATTGAATGAGCAGTTCTTC. Protein product: CASTLAGLNEQFF.

The chain carries TRBV7-6 and TRBJ2-3; the match to TRBD2 covers 8 bases. The CDR3 has 19 residues. CDR1 is SGHVS and CDR2 is FNYEAQ in the germline V gene. V was pared by 3 bases and J by 6 bases, with 20 bases of the junction left unmatched. The CDR3 bases are TGTGCCAGCAGCTTCAACTCGCAGGGGAGCGGGGGTCTAGGGGATACGCAGTATTTT. Translation: CASSFNSQGSGGLGDTQYF. The entire variable domain, with the rest obtained from reference TRBV7-6 and TRBJ2-3, is as follows: GAGVSQSPRYKVTKRGQDVALRCDPISGHVSLYWYRQALGQGPEFLTYFNYEAQQDKSGLPNDRFSAERPEGSISTLTIQRTEQRDSAMYRCASSFNSQGSGGLGDTQYFGPGTRLTVL.

V gene TRBV2 combines with J gene TRBJ1-3; 7 positions match TRBD1. The V segment lost 7 bases and the J segment 2 bases; nucleotides outside the gene matches: 5. Germline CDR1 is SNHLY and CDR2 is FYNNEI. The CDR3 is 14 amino acids. The CDR3 sequence: CASTPQGAGNTIYF. The CDR3 nucleotides are TGTGCCAGCACCCCTCAGGGGGCTGGAAACACCATATATTTT.

The chain combines TRBV9 with TRBJ1-1; tentatively, D is TRBD1 (6 bases). The V gene lost 4 bases and the J gene lost 2 bases, with 18 bases spanning the gap. The CDR3 is made up of 16 amino acids. Germline loops: CDR1 SGDLS, CDR2 YYNGEE. For the CDR3, the DNA is TGTGCCAGCAGCCCCCAATCCGGGACATATAACACTGAAGCTTTCTTT. Translation gives CASSPQSGTYNTEAFF.

CDR3: CASSLEGANEKLFF. The DNA for the CDR3 is TGCGCCAGCAGCTTGGAGGGGGCTAATGAAAAACTGTTTTTT. The rearrangement joins TRBV5-1 to TRBJ1-4; a possible D gene is TRBD1 (6 bases). CDR1 and CDR2 (germline): SGHRS, YFSETQ. The CDR3 runs 14 residues. The V gene lost 0 bases and the J gene lost 3 bases, with 6 bases spanning the gap.

The J gene is TRBJ1-2, the V gene TRBV15; D is ambiguous. Deletions cut 0 bases from V and 3 bases from J, with 8 bases between. CDR3 length: 14 residues. Per the germline V gene, CDR1 is LNHNV and CDR2 is YYDKDF (reference sequence). CDR3 region: CATSRDGRYYGYTF. The CDR3 DNA is TGTGCCACCAGCAGAGATGGCAGATACTATGGCTACACCTTC.

The chain uses TRBV7-2 and TRBJ1-5; perhaps TRBD1 as D (6 bases). The CDR3 runs 15 residues. The germline CDR1 and CDR2 sequences are SGHTA and FQGNSA. Between the trimmed V and J ends, which lost 5 bases and 6 bases, there was a span of 17 bases. The DNA for the CDR3 is TGTGCCAGCAGCCCCCCCGGGGGGGCGGGTCAGCCCCAGCATTTT. Its protein product is CASSPPGGAGQPQHF. The complete variable domain, with remaining parts taken from reference TRBV7-2 and TRBJ1-5, reads GAGVSQSPSNKVTEKGKDVELRCDPISGHTALYWYRQSLGQGLEFLIYFQGNSAPDKSGLPSDRFSAERTGGSVSTLTIQRTQQEDSAVYLCASSPPGGAGQPQHFGDGTRLSIL.

The gene calls are TRBV11-3 and TRBJ2-3, with 7 nucleotides matching TRBD1. This CDR3 is built from 16 residues. Germline-derived CDR1 and CDR2 are SGHNT and YENEEA. Trimming at V came to 6 bases and at J to 0 bases, leaving 9 bases not matched to a gene. The CDR3 loop is CASREGGPISTDTQYF. The CDR3 DNA follows: TGTGCCAGCAGAGAAGGGGGCCCGATCAGCACAGATACGCAGTATTTT.

The rearrangement uses TRBV7-3 and TRBJ2-1; 8 nucleotides match TRBD1. This CDR3 has 14 residues. After removal of 8 bases from V and 6 bases from J, the junction contained 9 bases not matched to a gene. CDR1 is SGHTA and CDR2 is FQGTGA in the germline V gene. The CDR3 reads CASGRQGTGNEQFF. The CDR3, as DNA: TGTGCCAGCGGCCGACAGGGGACGGGCAATGAGCAGTTCTTC.

The chain has TRBV4-2 and TRBJ1-2; TRBD1 is a possible D gene (5 bases). This CDR3 contains 16 residues. Per the germline V gene, CDR1 is LGHNA and CDR2 is YNFKEQ. The germline V and J ends were trimmed by 0 bases and 2 bases, with 13 bases remaining between them. The CDR3 DNA sequence: TGTGCCAGCAGCCAAGATCGATCGGGGGGGAACTATGGCTACACCTTC. As protein: CASSQDRSGGNYGYTF.

The chain is built from TRBV30 and TRBJ1-1; D unclear. The germline CDR1 and CDR2 sequences are GTSNPN and SVGIG (reference sequence). Trimming took off 0 bases at V and 0 bases at J, with 2 bases between the two ends. The CDR3 extends over 12 amino acids. The DNA of the CDR3 is TGTGCCTGGAGTGTCTTGAACACTGAAGCTTTCTTT. This encodes CAWSVLNTEAFF.

V is TRBV7-8 and J is TRBJ1-2, with a possible D match to TRBD1 (6 bases). Germline CDR1 and CDR2: SGHVS and FQNEAQ. Trimming shortened V by 6 bases and J by 2 bases, and 13 bases separated the two germline ends. This CDR3 is built from 14 residues. The DNA of the CDR3 is TGTGCCAGCAGTTCCGACAGGAGAAACTATGGCTACACCTTC. It specifies CASSSDRRNYGYTF. Variable domain in full (rest from reference TRBV7-8 and TRBJ1-2): GAGVSQSPRYKVAKRGQDVALRCDPISGHVSLFWYQQALGQGPEFLTYFQNEAQLDKSGLPSDRFFAERPEGSVSTLKIQRTQQEDSAVYLCASSSDRRNYGYTFGSGTRLTVV.

The gene calls are TRBV19 and TRBJ1-2, with D maybe TRBD1 (5 bases). The ends were cut back, 7 bases at V and 5 bases at J, with 17 bases in the middle. This CDR3 spans 14 amino acids. Germline loops: CDR1 LNHDA, CDR2 SQIVND (reference sequence). The CDR3 DNA follows: TGTGCCAGTACCACGGGGGGAAATTCTTATGGCTACACCTTC. It codes for CASTTGGNSYGYTF.

The rearrangement joins TRBV7-8 to TRBJ2-2; D is possibly TRBD2 (7 bases). Trimming left V 5 bases short and J 3 bases short, with 19 bases between. This CDR3 has 17 residues. Germline V gene lookup returns CDR1 SGHVS and CDR2 FQNEAQ. The CDR3 sequence: CASSPQGGGRHTGELFF. The CDR3 coding sequence is TGTGCCAGCAGCCCCCAGGGCGGGGGCCGACACACCGGGGAGCTGTTTTTT.